This is a list of T cell receptor beta chains from one sample in a study of blood T cells in healthy people across ages. A single record per CDR3 protein comes from TCRdb applying MiXCR to the 5' RACE reads. The sample lists around 870,000 distinct CDR3 sequences, 25% to 30% seen once, with around 16% in the top ten. Specimen: blood. Receptor source: a woman older than 75 in good health. Each CDR3 is given with its conserved first and last residue. D genes are given only for firm matches. The listing skips clone size in some rows; elsewhere it reads once, few, many or a size class.

j_call | clone_size | v_call | d_call | cdr3_nt | cdr3_aa
TRBJ2-3 | many | TRBV7-2 | TRBD2 | TGTGCCAGCAGCCTGGGACTAGCGAGGGCAGATACGCAGTATTTT | CASSLGLARADTQYF
TRBJ2-5 | NA | TRBV7-2 | TRBD2 | TGTGCCAGCAGCTTGAGACTAGCGGGAGCTTCGGAGACCCAGTACTTC | CASSLRLAGASETQYF
TRBJ2-1 | few | TRBV9 | TRBD2 | TGTGCCAGCAGCGTAGGGCTTAGCGGGGGGTCTTGGGAGCAGTTCTTC | CASSVGLSGGSWEQFF
TRBJ1-6 | many | TRBV6-1 | NA | TGTGCCATCTCCAGGAGAGGGGATAATTCACCCCTCCACTTT | CAISRRGDNSPLHF
TRBJ2-7 | NA | TRBV9 | NA | TGTGCCAGCAGCCGTCGGGACTGCCACGAGCAGTACTTC | CASSRRDCHEQYF
TRBJ1-5 | NA | TRBV14 | NA | TGTGCCAGCAGCCTCACGGGGTCAAAGGGGCCCCAGCATTTT | CASSLTGSKGPQHF
TRBJ2-1 | NA | TRBV7-2 | TRBD2 | TGTGCCAGCAGCCCCCCCGGGACTACGAACAATGAGCAGTTCTTC | CASSPPGTTNNEQFF
TRBJ2-5 | once | TRBV7-7 | NA | TGTGCCAGCAGCTTCTTAACAAACCAAGAGACCCAGTACTTC | CASSFLTNQETQYF
TRBJ1-1 | NA | TRBV5-1 | NA | TGCGCCAGCAGCTTGGCCCTGGACGGGATTACTGAAGCTTTCTTT | CASSLALDGITEAFF
TRBJ1-2 | NA | TRBV5-1 | TRBD1 | TGCGCCAGCAGCTCGCAGGGACAGAACTATGGCTACACCTTC | CASSSQGQNYGYTF
TRBJ2-3 | NA | TRBV4-2 | NA | TGTGCCAGCAGCCAAGAAGAGGCTGGGGCGGTGACAACAGATACGCAGTATTTT | CASSQEEAGAVTTDTQYF
TRBJ1-2 | many | TRBV9 | TRBD1 | TGTGCCAGCAGCGTACCCCCGGGACAGAGCCTCTATGGCTACACCTTC | CASSVPPGQSLYGYTF
TRBJ2-5 | NA | TRBV5-1 | NA | TGCGCCAGCAGCTTGGGTCAACTAGCTCTAGAGACCCAGTACTTC | CASSLGQLALETQYF
TRBJ2-5 | NA | TRBV5-4 | TRBD2 | TGTGCCAGCAGCTTGAATAGCGGGACTAGCGGTGGAAATGAGCAGTACTTC | CASSLNSGTSGGNEQYF
TRBJ2-4 | NA | TRBV7-2 | NA | TGTGCCAGCAGCTTAGCCGCAGGGGCTGGCAAAAACATTCAGTACTTC | CASSLAAGAGKNIQYF
TRBJ2-2 | NA | TRBV3-1 | TRBD2 | TGTGCCAGCAGGCAAGGCGCGGGGGGGCCCACCGGGGAGCTGTTTTTT | CASRQGAGGPTGELFF
TRBJ2-5 | many | TRBV6-1 | TRBD1 | TGTGCCAGCAGTGAAGCACAGGGGGTTCAAGAGACCCAGTACTTC | CASSEAQGVQETQYF
TRBJ1-2 | few | TRBV29-1 | NA | TGCAGCGTTGAATGGGGGGGCAGGTTTAATGGCTACACCTTC | CSVEWGGRFNGYTF
TRBJ1-2 | NA | TRBV7-2 | NA | TGTGCCAGTAGCCCCGGGGCGGGGAGGGGCTACGCCTTC | CASSPGAGRGYAF
TRBJ1-5 | few | TRBV20-1 | NA | TGCAGTGCTTCCCGACAAGAGTACAATCAGCCCCAGCATTTT | CSASRQEYNQPQHF
TRBJ2-7 | NA | TRBV4-1 | TRBD2 | TGCGCCAGCAGCCAAGATAGGAGCACTAGCGGGGAAGGCAATGAGCAGTACTTC | CASSQDRSTSGEGNEQYF
TRBJ1-6 | NA | TRBV20-1 | NA | TGCAGTGCTAGAGATTTGGTTAATTCACCCCTCCACTTT | CSARDLVNSPLHF
TRBJ1-1 | few | TRBV7-9 | TRBD1 | TGTGCCAGCTCCGGGACAGGGTATCAGAACACTGAAGCTTTCTTT | CASSGTGYQNTEAFF
TRBJ2-2 | NA | TRBV5-1 | NA | TGCGCCAGCAGCTTCTTGACAGTCGCGAACACCGGGGAGCTGTTTTTT | CASSFLTVANTGELFF
TRBJ2-1 | many | TRBV20-1 | TRBD2 | TGCAGTGCAAGACTAGCGGGGAGAGACAATGAGCAGTTCTTC | CSARLAGRDNEQFF
TRBJ2-5 | few | TRBV12-3/TRBV12-4 | NA | TGTGCCAGCAGTTTATTCAAAGGAGAGACCCAGTACTTC | CASSLFKGETQYF
TRBJ2-7 | few | TRBV20-1 | TRBD2 | TGCAGTGCTAGATCAGCGGGGCTCTCCTACGAGCAGTACTTC | CSARSAGLSYEQYF
TRBJ2-5 | NA | TRBV21-1 | NA | TGTGCCAGCAGCTACCGGGGGCCCACCCTTCTCTTC | CASSYRGPTLLF
TRBJ2-3 | many | TRBV29-1 | NA | TGCAGCGTTGAAGCTGCAGGGAGGACAGATACGCAGTATTTT | CSVEAAGRTDTQYF
TRBJ1-5 | many | TRBV7-9 | TRBD1 | TGTGCCAGCTCTGATACAGGGGATCAGCCCCAGCATTTT | CASSDTGDQPQHF
TRBJ1-1 | NA | TRBV19 | NA | TGTGCCAGTAGTATCCCACAGGGTTGGGACACTGAAGCTTTCTTT | CASSIPQGWDTEAFF
TRBJ1-4 | NA | TRBV20-1 | NA | TGCAGTGCTAGAGGCCAGGACAAACTGTTTTTT | CSARGQDKLFF
TRBJ2-1 | NA | TRBV28 | NA | TGTGCCACCATGGGCCGGGCAGGGGATGAGCAGTTCTTC | CATMGRAGDEQFF
TRBJ2-4 | NA | TRBV29-1 | TRBD2 | TGCGGCGCACGGGAGGCCCTAGCCAAAAACATTCAGTACTTC | CGAREALAKNIQYF
TRBJ2-3 | few | TRBV12-3/TRBV12-4 | NA | TGTGCCAGCAGTGCACAGGGAGTTCGGACAGATGCGCAGTATTTT | CASSAQGVRTDAQYF
TRBJ2-1 | many | TRBV7-2 | NA | TGTGCCAGCAGCCGCCGGGACTCCTTTAACAATGAGCAGTTCTTC | CASSRRDSFNNEQFF
TRBJ2-2 | NA | TRBV10-3 | TRBD1 | TGTGCCATCCCGGGACAGGCGAACACCGGGGAGCTGTTTTTT | CAIPGQANTGELFF
TRBJ1-5 | NA | TRBV20-1 | TRBD1 | TGCAGTGCTAGAAAGCCTGGACAGGGGGCTTGGAGCAATCAGCCCCAGCATTTT | CSARKPGQGAWSNQPQHF
TRBJ2-1 | NA | TRBV30 | NA | TGTGCCTGGAGTGTACGACTGAAAATTACCAAATCTACCTACAATGAGCAGTTCTTC | CAWSVRLKITKSTYNEQFF
TRBJ1-1 | few | TRBV20-1 | NA | TGCAGGGCCACACAAGGCACTGAAGCTTTCTTT | CRATQGTEAFF
TRBJ2-5 | few | TRBV7-2 | NA | TGTGCCAGCAGCTTGGCAGTACCTGAGCAGTACTTC | CASSLAVPEQYF
TRBJ2-7 | many | TRBV27 | NA | TGTGCCAGCAGTTTAGCGGGACCGCCCTACGAGCAGTACTTC | CASSLAGPPYEQYF
TRBJ2-5 | NA | TRBV2 | TRBD1 | TGTGCCAGCAGCGGGGGACAGGGCTGGCAAGAGACCCAGTACTTC | CASSGGQGWQETQYF
TRBJ1-2 | few | TRBV11-2 | NA | TGTGCCAGCAGCTTGACAGATGACTATAACTATGGCTACACCTTC | CASSLTDDYNYGYTF
TRBJ2-7 | many | TRBV4-1 | TRBD1 | TGCGCCAGCAGCCAAGATCGGGGACAGAGCTCCTACGAGCAGTACTTC | CASSQDRGQSSYEQYF
TRBJ1-1 | NA | TRBV9 | NA | TGTGCCAGCGGGACCGGATCACTAAACACTGAAGCTTTCTTT | CASGTGSLNTEAFF